Below are 16 T cell receptor beta chains sequenced from a single sample in a study of technical replicates of blood from a handful of donors. Measured with immunoSEQ multiplex PCR; TCRdb has only the in-frame clones, and not every one. The sample contains about 93,000 clones, about 95% of which appear only once. Sequenced material: T cells isolated from PBMCs. These receptors were obtained from a human donor in good health.

This sequence joins TRBV30 and TRBJ1-3; a weak D match, TRBD1 (6 bases). The CDR3 is made up of 11 amino acids. Germline V gives CDR1 GTSNPN, CDR2 SVGIG (reference sequence). V was clipped by 5 bases and J by 7 bases, with 9 bases between them. The CDR3 loop reads CAWAGENTIYF. In nucleotides, the CDR3 is TGTGCCTGGGCAGGGGAGAACACCATATATTTT.

The DNA for the CDR3 is TGTGCCAGCAGCTCGAGAACTAGCGGGGGGACCCGGCGCACAGATACGCAGTATTTT. Its translation is CASSSRTSGGTRRTDTQYF. The rearrangement uses TRBV7-2 and TRBJ2-3; 12 nucleotides match TRBD2. Trimming cost V 4 bases and J 1 base; bases outside gene matches: 12. Germline V gene data show CDR1 as SGHTA and CDR2 as FQGNSA. CDR3 length equals 19 residues.

The chain joins TRBV2 to TRBJ2-7; D may be TRBD1 (6 bases). V lost 6 bases and J lost 0, with 15 bases in between. The length of the CDR3 is 15 residues. CDR1 and CDR2 (germline): SNHLY, FYNNEI. CDR3 in DNA: TGTGCCAGCAGCGTACAGGGTTTGAGCTCCTACGAGCAGTACTTC. Protein: CASSVQGLSSYEQYF.

V is TRBV7-6 and J is TRBJ1-4; possible D gene TRBD1, 6 bases. The V end was cut by 5 bases, the J end by 5 bases, with 24 bases between. The CDR3 totals 18 residues. Per the germline V gene, CDR1 is SGHVS and CDR2 is FNYEAQ. The DNA for the CDR3 is TGTGCCAGCAGCATTGTCCGGGACATCCTCACGGGAAATGAAAAACTGTTTTTT. Translating it yields CASSIVRDILTGNEKLFF. Full variable domain (rest looked up from reference TRBV7-6 and TRBJ1-4): GAGVSQSPRYKVTKRGQDVALRCDPISGHVSLYWYRQALGQGPEFLTYFNYEAQQDKSGLPNDRFSAERPEGSISTLTIQRTEQRDSAMYRCASSIVRDILTGNEKLFFGSGTQLSVL.

This clone was observed a single time. This chain joins TRBV27 and TRBJ2-7; D remains ambiguous. The CDR3 runs to 13 residues. The V and J ends lost 3 bases and 5 bases respectively, with 11 bases between them. Germline V lookup: CDR1 MNHEY, CDR2 SMNVEV (reference sequence). The CDR3 nucleotides read TGTGCCAGCAGTTTTATTGCGTTCGACGAGCAGTACTTC. It yields the protein CASSFIAFDEQYF.

The genes are TRBV25-1 and TRBJ1-3; tentatively, D is TRBD1 (5 bases). This CDR3 spans 15 amino acids. CDR1 and CDR2 (germline): MGHDK, SYGVNS. V lost 7 bases, J lost 4 bases, and 17 bases lay in between. The CDR3 loop is CASTGGKGLGNTIYF. In DNA form, the CDR3 reads TGTGCCAGCACGGGCGGAAAGGGACTAGGAAACACCATATATTTT.

V usage is TRBV27 and J usage is TRBJ2-7, with a tentative D call TRBD2 (5 bases). The CDR3 loop spans 17 amino acids. V lost 6 bases and J 2 bases, leaving 23 bases between the germline ends. Per the germline V gene, CDR1 is MNHEY and CDR2 is SMNVEV (reference sequence). CDR3 coding DNA: TGTGCCAGCAGGGGAGCTCAGCAGCCATCCTACCCCTACGAGCAGTACTTC. It specifies CASRGAQQPSYPYEQYF.

The sample holds one count of this clone. The chain links TRBV10-1 to TRBJ2-2; D remains ambiguous. Trimming took 4 bases from V and 3 from J, leaving 12 bases between them. Germline V gene sequence: CDR1 WNHNN, CDR2 SYGVQD (reference sequence). This CDR3 contains 15 residues. The DNA of the CDR3 is TGCGCCAGCAGTGTTGAAAGCCTTTACACCGGGGAGCTGTTTTTT. It encodes CASSVESLYTGELFF.

This clone was seen a single time. The chain joins TRBV7-9 to TRBJ1-4; TRBD1 aligns across 7 bases. V trimming: 7 bases; J trimming: 8 bases; junction bases outside the gene matches: 16. The CDR3 spans 16 residues. CDR1 and CDR2 (germline): SEHNR, FQNEAQ (reference sequence). CDR3 DNA sequence: TGTGCCAGCACCTTTTCCCGGACAGGCACAAGGGAAAAACTGTTTTTT. Amino acids: CASTFSRTGTREKLFF. The variable domain in full, completed from reference TRBV7-9 and TRBJ1-4, reads DTGVSQNPRHKITKRGQNVTFRCDPISEHNRLYWYRQTLGQGPEFLTYFQNEAQLEKSRLLSDRFSAERPKGSFSTLEIQRTEQGDSAMYLCASTFSRTGTREKLFFGSGTQLSVL.

The V gene is TRBV29-1, the J gene TRBJ2-7; a weak D match, TRBD1 (6 bases). CDR3 length: 14 residues. Germline CDR1 and CDR2: SQVTM and ANQGSEA. The germline V and J ends were trimmed by 1 base and 1 base, with 11 bases remaining between them. The DNA for the CDR3 is TGCAGCGTTGAAGCAGGAACAGGGTCCTACGAGCAGTACTTC. The encoded protein is CSVEAGTGSYEQYF.

The V gene is TRBV5-1, the J gene TRBJ2-2; TRBD2 matches 13 bases. J was trimmed by 5 bases and V by 4 bases; bases with no gene match: 5. The CDR3 spans 16 residues. Per germline, CDR1 SGHRS and CDR2 YFSETQ. The CDR3 region is CASSPRTSGRTGELFF. CDR3 in DNA: TGCGCCAGCAGCCCTCGGACTAGCGGGAGAACCGGGGAGCTGTTTTTT.

The rearrangement links TRBV5-1 to TRBJ1-5; D is possibly TRBD1 (6 bases). Trimming shortened V by 0 bases and J by 3 bases, and 10 bases separated the two germline ends. CDR3 size: 15 residues. From germline, CDR1 is SGHRS and CDR2 YFSETQ. CDR3 region: CASSLATGSNQPQHF. Written as DNA, the CDR3 is TGCGCCAGCAGCTTGGCCACAGGGTCCAATCAGCCCCAGCATTTT.

The chain uses TRBV19 and TRBJ1-5; D is possibly TRBD1 (6 bases). The CDR3 sequence is 15 residues long. Germline assignment: CDR1 LNHDA and CDR2 SQIVND (reference sequence). V was cut by 8 bases and J by 0 bases, with 14 bases left in between. CDR3 DNA sequence: TGTGCCAGTTTGTGGGACATCTATAGCAATCAGCCCCAGCATTTT. Protein: CASLWDIYSNQPQHF.

The rearrangement links TRBV28 to TRBJ1-2; possibly TRBD1 for D (6 bases). The V gene lost 4 bases and the J gene lost 2 bases, with 11 bases spanning the gap. The CDR3 extends over 14 amino acids. Per the germline V gene, CDR1 is MDHEN and CDR2 is SYDVKM. The CDR3 protein is CASSSLTGNYGYTF. The DNA for the CDR3 is TGTGCCAGCAGTTCCCTTACAGGGAACTATGGCTACACCTTC.

The chain links TRBV9 to TRBJ2-2, with 7 positions matching TRBD1. The CDR3 extends over 16 amino acids. The germline V gene encodes CDR1 SGDLS and CDR2 YYNGEE. Trimming at V came to 0 bases and at J to 3 bases, leaving 5 bases not matched to a gene. Written as DNA, the CDR3 is TGTGCCAGCAGCGTAGAAGGGGGCGTATACACCGGGGAGCTGTTTTTT. Encoded protein: CASSVEGGVYTGELFF.

This clone showed up just once. V and J are TRBV6-1 and TRBJ2-7; TRBD1 aligns across 7 bases. CDR3 length equals 14 residues. The V segment lost 1 base and the J segment 4 bases; nucleotides outside the gene matches: 4. Germline lookup yields CDR1 MNHNS and CDR2 SASEGT. The CDR3 loop is CASSEEGTVYEQYF. CDR3 bases: TGTGCCAGCAGTGAAGAAGGGACAGTTTACGAGCAGTACTTC.